Below are 20 T cell receptor beta chains sequenced from a single sample in a study of T cell changes during pregnancy in multiple sclerosis. Using immunoSEQ multiplex PCR, the repertoire was profiled, and TCRdb retains in-frame clones only, with some absent. The profile shows around 69,000 clones, over 85% of them singletons. The material was peripheral blood, obtained in the second trimester of pregnancy. The receptor source for this set is a female donor in good health, enrolled as a control in a pregnancy study.

The V call is TRBV28, the J call TRBJ2-2; 8 bases map to TRBD2. This CDR3 is 19 amino acids long. Germline-derived CDR1 and CDR2 are MDHEN and SYDVKM. J lost 0 bases, V lost 7 bases, and 16 bases had no gene match. The CDR3 DNA reads as TGTGCCAGCACCCTTCGGGGGGGTGCCTGGAACGCGAACACCGGGGAGCTGTTTTTT. Encoded protein: CASTLRGGAWNANTGELFF. Variable domain in full (rest from reference TRBV28 and TRBJ2-2): DVKVTQSSRYLVKRTGEKVFLECVQDMDHENMFWYRQDPGLGLRLIYFSYDVKMKEKGDIPEGYSVSREKKERFSLILESASTNQTSMYLCASTLRGGAWNANTGELFFGEGSRLTVL.

The chain recombines TRBV4-1 with TRBJ2-2; the D gene is possibly TRBD2 (5 bases). Trimming cost V 1 base and J 3 bases, with 12 bases left between them. The germline CDR1 and CDR2 sequences are MGHRA and YSYEKL. The CDR3 has 16 residues. The CDR3 DNA follows: TGCGCCAGCAGCCAAGGCGGAGCGGATTACACCGGGGAGCTGTTTTTT. Protein product: CASSQGGADYTGELFF.

The chain links TRBV2 to TRBJ1-1; D possibly corresponds to TRBD1 (5 bases). The V gene lost 4 bases and the J gene lost 3 bases, with 12 bases spanning the gap. Per germline, CDR1 SNHLY and CDR2 FYNNEI. This CDR3 is built from 14 residues. The CDR3 reads CASSGRQGHTEAFF. The CDR3 nucleotides read TGTGCCAGCAGTGGTAGGCAGGGTCACACTGAAGCTTTCTTT.

V and J are TRBV5-1 and TRBJ1-3; TRBD1 agrees at 8 bases. The ends lost 3 bases at V and 0 bases at J; junction bases unmatched: 8. This CDR3 is 17 amino acids long. Germline lookup yields CDR1 SGHRS and CDR2 YFSETQ. CDR3 DNA: TGCGCCAGCAGCTACCGGGGACAGGCCGCCTCTGGAAACACCATATATTTT. It yields the protein CASSYRGQAASGNTIYF.

The J gene is TRBJ1-3, the V gene TRBV4-1, with D perhaps TRBD1 (5 bases). Germline V gene sequence: CDR1 MGHRA, CDR2 YSYEKL. The CDR3 totals 12 residues. Trimming shortened V by 1 base and J by 9 bases, and 7 bases separated the two germline ends. CDR3 amino acids: CASSQAQGTIYF. CDR3 DNA sequence: TGCGCCAGCAGCCAAGCCCAGGGCACCATATATTTT.

The chain has TRBV6-5 and TRBJ2-1; 10 nucleotides line up with TRBD1. CDR1 and CDR2 from the germline V gene are MNHEY and SVGAGI. V lost 6 bases and J lost 3; bases outside the gene matches: 5. CDR3 length equals 15 residues. Here the CDR3 DNA reads TGTGCCAGCAGATGGCGGACAGGGGGCTACAATGAGCAGTTCTTC. Translation: CASRWRTGGYNEQFF.

This rearrangement joins TRBV6-5 to TRBJ1-1; 9 bases are shared with TRBD1. Germline V gene lookup returns CDR1 MNHEY and CDR2 SVGAGI. V shed 4 bases and J 4 bases; nucleotides not matched to a gene: 1. The CDR3 runs to 13 residues. CDR3 protein: CASSWDRATEAFF. DNA for the CDR3: TGTGCCAGCAGTTGGGACAGGGCCACTGAAGCTTTCTTT.

The chain recombines TRBV19 with TRBJ2-5, with TRBD2 matching 12 bases. This CDR3 is built from 14 residues. The junction had 8 bases not matched to a gene; V was cut back by 8 bases and J by 7 bases. In germline, CDR1 is LNHDA, CDR2 SQIVND (reference sequence). The CDR3, as DNA: TGTGCCAGTTGTAGACTAGCGGGGGATCGGACCCAGTACTTC. As protein: CASCRLAGDRTQYF.

J is TRBJ1-2 and V is TRBV28; 7 bases fit TRBD1. The CDR3 is 15 residues long. The V gene's germline CDR1 is MDHEN and CDR2 SYDVKM. The J segment lost 3 bases and the V segment lost 2 bases, leaving 6 bases of the junction unmatched. CDR3 region: CASSLRQGRDYGYTF. In DNA, the CDR3 is TGTGCCAGCAGTTTACGACAGGGCCGGGACTATGGCTACACCTTC.

V is TRBV6-6 and J is TRBJ2-7; tentatively, D is TRBD1 (5 bases). Trimming removed 6 bases from V and 3 bases from J, with 9 bases in between. The germline V gene encodes CDR1 MNHNY and CDR2 SVGAGI (reference sequence). The CDR3 length is 12 residues. The CDR3 here is CASRSDSYEQYF. CDR3 sequence (DNA): TGTGCCAGCAGATCAGACAGCTACGAGCAGTACTTC.

The chain is built from TRBV28 and TRBJ1-2; 8 nucleotides align to TRBD1. J gave up 4 bases and V 6 bases, and 13 bases lay outside the gene matches. The CDR3 has 16 amino acids. Germline assignment: CDR1 MDHEN and CDR2 SYDVKM. The chain's CDR3 is CASSPGGTGGTYGYTF. The DNA for the CDR3 is TGTGCCAGCAGCCCTGGTGGCACAGGGGGGACCTATGGCTACACCTTC.

The genes are TRBV30 and TRBJ1-1, with TRBD1 matching over 8 bases. Germline V gives CDR1 GTSNPN, CDR2 SVGIG (reference sequence). The CDR3 runs 14 residues. V was clipped by 5 bases and J by 6 bases; unmatched bases: 11. The CDR3 is CAWAPDRVVAEAFF. The DNA of the CDR3 is TGTGCCTGGGCCCCGGACAGGGTCGTGGCTGAAGCTTTCTTT.

This chain uses TRBV2 with TRBJ1-2, with D unresolved. CDR3 size: 13 residues. Germline CDR1 reads SNHLY; CDR2 reads FYNNEI. Deletions cut 4 bases from V and 2 bases from J, with 8 bases between. The CDR3 sequence: CASSAEGNYGYTF. The CDR3 DNA reads TGTGCCAGCAGTGCGGAGGGAAACTATGGCTACACCTTC.

The CDR3 protein is CSVERGANTGELFF. The CDR3 DNA follows: TGCAGCGTTGAAAGGGGCGCGAACACCGGGGAGCTGTTTTTT. The chain uses TRBV29-1 and TRBJ2-2, with a possible D match to TRBD1 (5 bases). Germline lookup yields CDR1 SQVTM and CDR2 ANQGSEA. The CDR3 has 14 residues. Deletions cut 2 bases from V and 0 bases from J, with 7 bases between.

This chain links TRBV10-3 with TRBJ2-6, with a weak D call TRBD1 (6 bases). V dropped 6 bases and J dropped 0 bases, with 12 bases sitting between them. The V gene's germline CDR1 is ENHRY and CDR2 SYGVKD. This CDR3 has 16 amino acids. CDR3 bases: TGTGCCATCAGCAGACAGGAGAACTCTGGGGCCAACGTCCTGACTTTC. Translated: CAISRQENSGANVLTF.

This chain connects TRBV5-4 to TRBJ1-1; D unresolved. This CDR3 contains 13 residues. Germline values: CDR1 SGHNT, CDR2 YYREEE (reference sequence). V was pared by 4 bases and J by 11 bases, with 18 bases between. CDR3 in amino acids: CASSQDGFGRAFF. CDR3 DNA sequence: TGTGCCAGCAGCCAGGACGGGTTTGGGAGGGCTTTCTTT. Combining the CDR3 with reference TRBV5-4 and TRBJ1-1 gives the whole variable domain ETGVTQSPTHLIKTRGQQVTLRCSSQSGHNTVSWYQQALGQGPQFIFQYYREEENGRGNFPPRFSGLQFPNYSSELNVNALELDDSALYLCASSQDGFGRAFFGQGTRLTVV.

The V gene is TRBV7-6, the J gene TRBJ2-7; 10 positions agree with TRBD1. Trimming took 4 bases from V and 1 from J; bases not matched to a gene: 10. This CDR3 comprises 17 residues. CDR1 and CDR2 (germline): SGHVS, FNYEAQ. This CDR3 is CASSSTGTGAGSYEQYF. The CDR3 DNA is TGTGCCAGCAGCTCCACCGGGACAGGGGCCGGATCCTACGAGCAGTACTTC.

J is TRBJ2-1 and V is TRBV5-1, with 7 bases that match TRBD2. Germline CDR1 reads SGHRS; CDR2 reads YFSETQ. The CDR3 spans 15 residues. J gave up 3 bases and V 1 base, and 4 bases lay outside the gene matches. Here the CDR3 DNA reads TGCGCCAGCAGCTTGCAAAGCGGGAACTACAATGAGCAGTTCTTC. Protein: CASSLQSGNYNEQFF.

This chain connects TRBV7-9 to TRBJ2-1; D is perhaps TRBD1 (6 bases). The V end was cut by 5 bases, the J end by 10 bases, with 15 bases between. The CDR3 has 13 residues. CDR1 is SEHNR, CDR2 FQNEAQ, per germline (reference sequence). CDR3 sequence: CASSLQGSVEQFF. DNA of the CDR3: TGTGCCAGCAGCCTACAGGGTTCGGTAGAGCAGTTCTTC. The complete variable domain, with remaining parts taken from reference TRBV7-9 and TRBJ2-1, reads DTGVSQNPRHKITKRGQNVTFRCDPISEHNRLYWYRQTLGQGPEFLTYFQNEAQLEKSRLLSDRFSAERPKGSFSTLEIQRTEQGDSAMYLCASSLQGSVEQFFGPGTRLTVL.

The chain couples TRBV7-6 to TRBJ1-1; D gene ambiguous. This CDR3 is built from 13 residues. Germline V CDR1 and CDR2: SGHVS, FNYEAQ. Trimming removed 5 bases at V and 3 bases at J, with 10 bases between. The CDR3 loop is CASSPQRDTEAFF. CDR3 in DNA: TGTGCCAGCAGCCCCCAGAGGGACACTGAAGCTTTCTTT.